These 18 T cell receptor beta chains were all obtained from the same sample, sequenced in a study of technical replicates of blood from several donors. Assay used: immunoSEQ multiplex PCR; TCRdb lists only in-frame clones, some missing. The sample lists about 82,000 clones, nearly 96% occurring once. Sequencing was done on a sample of T cells isolated from PBMCs. These receptors came from a human donor in good health.

The chain links TRBV27 to TRBJ2-2; 7 bases agree with TRBD2. The CDR3 totals 14 residues. With 10 bases clipped from V and 3 bases from J, the junction kept 8 bases outside the gene matches. Germline CDR1 MNHEY, CDR2 SMNVEV (reference sequence). CDR3 sequence: CATTGTIDTGELFF. CDR3 DNA: TGTGCCACCACCGGGACTATCGACACCGGGGAGCTGTTTTTT.

Written as DNA, the CDR3 is TGCAGCGCAGGTCGAAGGACAGGGGGTACAAGCACTGAAGCTTTCTTT. This codes for CSAGRRTGGTSTEAFF. The V and J genes are TRBV29-1 and TRBJ1-1, with 10 bases aligning to TRBD1. Trimming cost V 7 bases and J 4 bases; bases outside gene matches: 15. Germline CDR1 and CDR2: SQVTM and ANQGSEA. This CDR3 has 16 residues.

The V and J genes are TRBV6-1 and TRBJ2-7; TRBD2 might be the D (5 bases). The germline V gene encodes CDR1 MNHNS and CDR2 SASEGT. This CDR3 has 13 amino acids. Trimming removed 7 bases at V and 2 bases at J, with 12 bases between. This CDR3 reads CASKIWEPYEQYF. CDR3 DNA: TGTGCCAGCAAGATTTGGGAGCCCTACGAGCAGTACTTC.

The V and J genes are TRBV7-9 and TRBJ1-1; a weak D match, TRBD1 (5 bases). Germline V gives CDR1 SEHNR, CDR2 FQNEAQ (reference sequence). V dropped 5 bases and J dropped 1 base, with 11 bases sitting between them. The CDR3 spans 14 residues. CDR3 sequence: CASSDSRKNTEAFF. CDR3 nucleotides: TGTGCCAGCAGCGACAGTAGGAAGAACACTGAAGCTTTCTTT.

DNA for the CDR3: TGTGCCAGCAGCTTTACAGGGGCTGGGGCCAACGTCCTGACTTTC. It is translated as CASSFTGAGANVLTF. This sequence joins TRBV7-3 and TRBJ2-6, with TRBD1 matching 7 bases. The V and J ends lost 3 bases and 2 bases, in that order; junction bases with no gene match: 1. In germline, CDR1 is SGHTA, CDR2 FQGTGA. CDR3 length equals 15 residues.

The chain uses TRBV21-1 and TRBJ1-2; the table's D call TRBD1 went unverified against the DNA. TRBV21-1 is deemed a pseudogene. The CDR3 consists of 18 residues. CDR3: CASSKSEILRGVSYGYTF. CDR3 DNA sequence: TGTGCCAGCAGCAAATCCGAAATACTAAGGGGCGTCTCCTATGGCTACACCTTC.

V is TRBV19 and J is TRBJ1-5; D is unclear. The CDR3 is made up of 12 amino acids. Trimming removed 2 bases at V and 6 bases at J, with 5 bases between. The germline gives CDR1 LNHDA, CDR2 SQIVND (reference sequence). CDR3 DNA: TGTGCCAGTAGTATACCTCTTCAGCCCCAGCATTTT. Translation: CASSIPLQPQHF.

The chain carries TRBV14 and TRBJ1-2; possibly TRBD1 for D (5 bases). This CDR3 region has 15 residues. V lost 4 bases to trimming and J lost 1 base, with 13 bases between them. Germline assignment: CDR1 SGHDN and CDR2 FVKESK. CDR3 DNA: TGTGCCAGCAGCCGAGAAGTACAGGTTAACTATGGCTACACCTTC. Encoded protein: CASSREVQVNYGYTF.

The chain carries TRBV9 and TRBJ2-7, with 9 bases lining up with TRBD1. CDR1 is SGDLS, CDR2 YYNGEE, per germline. V shed 0 bases and J 3 bases; nucleotides not matched to a gene: 1. This CDR3 is built from 14 residues. The CDR3 protein is CASSVGGQGYEQYF. Written as DNA, the CDR3 is TGTGCCAGCAGCGTAGGGGGACAGGGCTACGAGCAGTACTTC.

The V gene is TRBV4-1, the J gene TRBJ1-3, with D unclear. Germline V gene data show CDR1 as MGHRA and CDR2 as YSYEKL. Between the trimmed V and J ends, which lost 0 bases and 1 base, there was a span of 10 bases. This CDR3 region has 16 residues. CDR3 residues: CASSQDTGSSGNTIYF. The DNA for the CDR3 is TGCGCCAGCAGCCAAGATACCGGGAGTTCTGGAAACACCATATATTTT.

The chain uses TRBV5-4 and TRBJ1-2; D is undetermined. The CDR3 length is 11 residues. Germline V gene sequence: CDR1 SGHNT, CDR2 YYREEE (reference sequence). The V end lost 1 base, the J end lost 10 bases, and 8 bases lay between the germline ends. The DNA of the CDR3 is TGTGCCAGCAGCTTGTTACAGATCTACACCTTC. Translated, it gives CASSLLQIYTF. Combining the CDR3 with reference TRBV5-4 and TRBJ1-2 gives the whole variable domain ETGVTQSPTHLIKTRGQQVTLRCSSQSGHNTVSWYQQALGQGPQFIFQYYREEENGRGNFPPRFSGLQFPNYSSELNVNALELDDSALYLCASSLLQIYTFGSGTRLTVV.

This clone has just one count. The chain is built from TRBV28 and TRBJ1-3, with TRBD1 matching over 8 bases. Germline V lookup: CDR1 MDHEN, CDR2 SYDVKM. J lost 2 bases, V lost 6 bases, and 9 bases had no gene match. This CDR3 is built from 16 residues. Here the CDR3 DNA reads TGTGCCAGCAGCACCTATACAGGGGGTGCTGGAAACACCATATATTTT. This encodes CASSTYTGGAGNTIYF.

The V gene is TRBV28, the J gene TRBJ2-7; a possible D gene is TRBD2 (6 bases). Germline loops: CDR1 MDHEN, CDR2 SYDVKM. The CDR3 contains 16 residues. V lost 5 bases to trimming and J lost 0 bases, with 17 bases between them. In DNA form, the CDR3 reads TGTGCCAGCAGTACCAATTGGGAGGATTACTCCTACGAGCAGTACTTC. Its protein product is CASSTNWEDYSYEQYF.

About this clone itself: Other DNA sequences in the same sample also yield this CDR3. The chain combines TRBV19 with TRBJ2-7, with TRBD1 identical over 7 bases. J lost 3 bases, V lost 2 bases, and 4 bases had no gene match. CDR1 is LNHDA, CDR2 SQIVND, per germline (reference sequence). The CDR3 has 14 residues. CDR3 nucleotides: TGTGCCAGTAGTATAAGACAGGGAGTCTACGAGCAGTACTTC. Translating it yields CASSIRQGVYEQYF.

The rearrangement links TRBV7-9 to TRBJ2-1; 10 nucleotides align to TRBD1. The germline gives CDR1 SEHNR, CDR2 FQNEAQ (reference sequence). This CDR3 is 16 amino acids long. The V segment lost 2 bases and the J segment 2 bases; nucleotides outside the gene matches: 3. CDR3 loop: CASSLTGTGAYNEQFF. The CDR3 DNA reads as TGTGCCAGCAGCTTAACCGGGACAGGGGCCTACAATGAGCAGTTCTTC.

The chain joins TRBV6-5 to TRBJ2-5, with 7 bases lining up with TRBD1. This CDR3 spans 13 amino acids. J gave up 2 bases and V 6 bases, and 3 bases lay outside the gene matches. Germline V gene sequence: CDR1 MNHEY, CDR2 SVGAGI. The CDR3 loop reads CASRGTAQETQYF. As DNA, the CDR3 is TGTGCCAGCAGGGGGACAGCACAAGAGACCCAGTACTTC.

The rearrangement links TRBV30 to TRBJ1-1, with a possible D match to TRBD1 (6 bases). The CDR3 has 14 amino acids. V was shortened by 2 bases and J by 3 bases, with 13 bases between the two germline ends. Germline CDR1 and CDR2: GTSNPN and SVGIG (reference sequence). The CDR3 loop is CAWSRTYRDTEAFF. The CDR3 DNA follows: TGTGCCTGGAGTAGGACCTACAGGGACACTGAAGCTTTCTTT. Full variable domain (missing parts from reference TRBV30 and TRBJ1-1): SQTIHQWPATLVQPVGSPLSLECTVEGTSNPNLYWYRQAAGRGLQLLFYSVGIGQISSEVPQNLSASRPQDRQFILSSKKLLLSDSGFYLCAWSRTYRDTEAFFGQGTRLTVV.

The chain uses TRBV7-2 and TRBJ2-3; possible D gene TRBD2, 6 bases. This CDR3 spans 15 amino acids. The germline gives CDR1 SGHTA, CDR2 FQGNSA. V was clipped by 5 bases and J by 2 bases, with 14 bases between them. As DNA, the CDR3 is TGTGCCAGCAGCGTGGGGGGAATGTACACAGATACGCAGTATTTT. Amino acid sequence: CASSVGGMYTDTQYF.